A single sample gave rise to the 7 T cell receptor beta chains below, sequenced in a study of radiation and T cells in renal cell carcinoma. Some clones are missing from TCRdb's copy, which holds only in-frame ones; the method was immunoSEQ multiplex PCR. The data contain about 130,000 clones, around 89% of them seen just once; the ten biggest clones take up more than 5%. Time point defined: blood 2 weeks post-SBRT. Treatment of the sample: 15 Gy SBRT to primary tumor, nephrectomy 4 weeks later. Sequenced material: blood, taken from a patient whose treatment included radiotherapy and nephrectomy. The receptors stem from a woman aged 70-85 years with renal cell carcinoma.

The chain couples TRBV5-5 to TRBJ1-6; D gene unclear. The CDR3 has 14 amino acids. V lost 1 base to trimming and J lost 10 bases, with 12 bases between them. Looked up from germline, CDR1 is SGHKS and CDR2 is YYEKEE (reference sequence). DNA of the CDR3: TGTGCCAGCAGCTTGAACCCCGGGGAATCACCCCTCCACTTT. It yields the protein CASSLNPGESPLHF.

V and J are TRBV5-1 and TRBJ1-1; D is ambiguous. The V gene lost 0 bases and the J gene lost 1 base, with 10 bases spanning the gap. From germline, CDR1 is SGHRS and CDR2 YFSETQ. The CDR3 is 15 residues long. CDR3 DNA sequence: TGCGCCAGCAGCTTGGTAGGTGGGCCGAACACTGAAGCTTTCTTT. Its translation is CASSLVGGPNTEAFF.

This sequence joins TRBV7-8 and TRBJ2-1; 9 nucleotides match TRBD1. Trimming took 3 bases from V and 4 from J; bases not matched to a gene: 7. The CDR3 totals 16 residues. Germline assignment: CDR1 SGHVS and CDR2 FQNEAQ. CDR3 nucleotide sequence: TGTGCCAGCAGCTTCGCACCCGGGACAGGGTACAATGAGCAGTTCTTC. Translated: CASSFAPGTGYNEQFF. The full variable domain, completed using reference TRBV7-8 and TRBJ2-1, is GAGVSQSPRYKVAKRGQDVALRCDPISGHVSLFWYQQALGQGPEFLTYFQNEAQLDKSGLPSDRFFAERPEGSVSTLKIQRTQQEDSAVYLCASSFAPGTGYNEQFFGPGTRLTVL.

The gene calls are TRBV29-1 and TRBJ2-5; D is unresolved. The end of the DNA is better explained by TRBJ2-7, so the J call may be wrong. The CDR3 is made up of 14 amino acids. Germline V lookup: CDR1 SQVTM, CDR2 ANQGSEA. In nucleotides, the CDR3 is TGCAGCGTTGAAGTTCGAGGCAGGACCTACGAGCAGTACTTC. Translated: CSVEVRGRTYEQYF.

The chain couples TRBV15 to TRBJ1-5; a weak D match, TRBD1 (6 bases). Germline V gene sequence: CDR1 LNHNV, CDR2 YYDKDF (reference sequence). With 0 bases removed from V and 1 base from J, the gap between germline ends came to 13 bases. CDR3 length equals 17 residues. The CDR3 DNA is TGTGCCACCAGCAGAGAGGCGGGGGCAAGAAGCAATCAGCCCCAGCATTTT. Amino acids: CATSREAGARSNQPQHF. The complete variable domain, with remaining parts taken from reference TRBV15 and TRBJ1-5, reads DAMVIQNPRYQVTQFGKPVTLSCSQTLNHNVMYWYQQKSSQAPKLLFHYYDKDFNNEADTPDNFQSRRPNTSFCFLDIRSPGLGDTAMYLCATSREAGARSNQPQHFGDGTRLSIL.

This rearrangement joins TRBV7-9 to TRBJ1-1; no definite D call. The germline gives CDR1 SEHNR, CDR2 FQNEAQ (reference sequence). The CDR3 length is 14 residues. The ends were cut back, 6 bases at V and 0 bases at J, with 11 bases in the middle. CDR3 sequence: CASSYGLLNTEAFF. CDR3 coding DNA: TGTGCCAGCAGTTACGGGTTGCTGAACACTGAAGCTTTCTTT.

The chain uses TRBV30 and TRBJ1-2; 7 bases are shared with TRBD1. The junction had 10 bases not matched to a gene; V was cut back by 5 bases and J by 4 bases. Germline V gene lookup returns CDR1 GTSNPN and CDR2 SVGIG (reference sequence). This CDR3 is built from 14 residues. CDR3 coding DNA: TGTGCCTGGCGACAGGGTGCTTTTACCTATGGCTACACCTTC. Encoded protein: CAWRQGAFTYGYTF.